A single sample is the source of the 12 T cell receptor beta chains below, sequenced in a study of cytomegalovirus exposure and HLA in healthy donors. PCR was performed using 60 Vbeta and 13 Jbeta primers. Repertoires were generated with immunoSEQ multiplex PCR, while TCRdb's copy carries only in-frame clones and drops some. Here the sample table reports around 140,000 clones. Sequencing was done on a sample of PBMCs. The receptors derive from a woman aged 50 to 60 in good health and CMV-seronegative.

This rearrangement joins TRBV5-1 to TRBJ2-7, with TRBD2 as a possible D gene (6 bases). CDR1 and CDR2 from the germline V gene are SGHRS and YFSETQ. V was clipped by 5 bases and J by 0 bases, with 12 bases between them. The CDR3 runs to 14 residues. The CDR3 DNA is TGCGCCAGCAGAGGGGACTCAAGCTCCTACGAGCAGTACTTC. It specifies CASRGDSSSYEQYF.

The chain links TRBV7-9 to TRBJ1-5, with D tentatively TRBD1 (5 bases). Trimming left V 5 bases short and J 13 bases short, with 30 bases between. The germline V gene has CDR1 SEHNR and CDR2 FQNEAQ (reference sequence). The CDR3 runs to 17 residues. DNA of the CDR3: TGTGCCAGCAGCCGTCAGACCGATCCGGACTACAGTAAGGGGCAGCATTTT. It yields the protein CASSRQTDPDYSKGQHF.

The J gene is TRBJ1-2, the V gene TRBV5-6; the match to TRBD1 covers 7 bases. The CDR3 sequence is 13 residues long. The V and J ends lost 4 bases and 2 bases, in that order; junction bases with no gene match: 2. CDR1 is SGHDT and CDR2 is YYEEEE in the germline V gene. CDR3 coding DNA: TGTGCCAGCAGCCAACAGGGGAACTATGGCTACACCTTC. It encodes CASSQQGNYGYTF.

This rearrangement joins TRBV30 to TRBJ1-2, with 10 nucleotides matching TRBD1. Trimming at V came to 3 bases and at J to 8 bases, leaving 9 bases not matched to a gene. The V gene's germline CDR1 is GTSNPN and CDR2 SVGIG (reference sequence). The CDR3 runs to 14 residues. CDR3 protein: CAWRNRDRGFGYTF. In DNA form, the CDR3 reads TGTGCCTGGAGAAACCGGGACAGGGGTTTCGGCTACACCTTC.

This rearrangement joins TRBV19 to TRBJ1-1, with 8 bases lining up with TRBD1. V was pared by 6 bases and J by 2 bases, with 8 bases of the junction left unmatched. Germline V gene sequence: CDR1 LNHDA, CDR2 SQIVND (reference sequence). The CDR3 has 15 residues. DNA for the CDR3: TGTGCCAGTAGCATAAACACAGGGGGAAACACTGAAGCTTTCTTT. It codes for CASSINTGGNTEAFF.

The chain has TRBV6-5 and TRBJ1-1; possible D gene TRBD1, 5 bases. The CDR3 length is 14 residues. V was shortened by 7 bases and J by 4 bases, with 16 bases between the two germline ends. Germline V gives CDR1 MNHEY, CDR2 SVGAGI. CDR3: CASTKGGGSTEAFF. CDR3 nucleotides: TGTGCCAGCACCAAAGGCGGGGGGAGCACTGAAGCTTTCTTT.

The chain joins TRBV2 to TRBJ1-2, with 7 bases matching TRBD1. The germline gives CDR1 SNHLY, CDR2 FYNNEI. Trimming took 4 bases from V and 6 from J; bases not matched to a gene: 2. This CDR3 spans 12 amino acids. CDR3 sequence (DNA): TGTGCCAGCAGTGGAGGGGGCGATGGCTACACCTTC. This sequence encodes CASSGGGDGYTF.

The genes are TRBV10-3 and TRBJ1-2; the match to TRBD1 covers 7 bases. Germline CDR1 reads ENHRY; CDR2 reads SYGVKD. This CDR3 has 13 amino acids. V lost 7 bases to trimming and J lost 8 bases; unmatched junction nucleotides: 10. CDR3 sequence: CAIIRAGGGGYTF. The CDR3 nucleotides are TGTGCCATCATCAGGGCAGGGGGAGGAGGCTACACCTTC.

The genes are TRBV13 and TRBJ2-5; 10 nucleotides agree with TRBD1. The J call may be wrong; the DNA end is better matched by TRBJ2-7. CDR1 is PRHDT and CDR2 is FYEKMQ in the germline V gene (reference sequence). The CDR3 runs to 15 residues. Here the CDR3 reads CASSPRRTGGYEQYF. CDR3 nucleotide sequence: TGTGCCAGCAGTCCACGCAGGACAGGGGGCTACGAGCAGTACTTC.

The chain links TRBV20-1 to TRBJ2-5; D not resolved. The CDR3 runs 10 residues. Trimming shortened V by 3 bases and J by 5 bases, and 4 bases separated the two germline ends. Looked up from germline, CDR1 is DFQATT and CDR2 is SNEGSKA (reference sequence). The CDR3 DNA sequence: TGCAGTGCTAGTATCGAGACCCAGTACTTC. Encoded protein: CSASIETQYF.

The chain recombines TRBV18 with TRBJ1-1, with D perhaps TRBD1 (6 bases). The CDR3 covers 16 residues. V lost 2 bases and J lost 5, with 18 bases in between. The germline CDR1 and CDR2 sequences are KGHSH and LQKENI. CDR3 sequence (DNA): TGTGCCAGCTCACCATCCCAGGGGCGAGCGGGGACTGAAGCTTTCTTT. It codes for CASSPSQGRAGTEAFF. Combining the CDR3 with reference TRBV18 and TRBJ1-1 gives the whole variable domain NAGVMQNPRHLVRRRGQEARLRCSPMKGHSHVYWYRQLPEEGLKFMVYLQKENIIDESGMPKERFSAEFPKEGPSILRIQQVVRGDSAAYFCASSPSQGRAGTEAFFGQGTRLTVV.

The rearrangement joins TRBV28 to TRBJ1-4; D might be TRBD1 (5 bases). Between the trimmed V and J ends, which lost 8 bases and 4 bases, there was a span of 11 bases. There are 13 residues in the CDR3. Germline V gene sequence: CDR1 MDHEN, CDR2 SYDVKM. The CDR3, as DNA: TGTGCCAGCTTGGGGGGTTTTAATGAAAAACTGTTTTTT. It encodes CASLGGFNEKLFF.